A single sample is the source of the 4 T cell receptor beta chains below, sequenced in a study of post-analysis software for immune sequencing data. No cognate antigen is known for these TCRs. Every TCR beta cDNA library bore unique molecular identifiers. Each CDR3 protein gets one entry after TCRdb re-called the PCR reads with MiXCR. The table lists about 820,000 distinct CDR3 sequences, approximately 53% of them singletons. Notes on the study in general: Patients had higher frequencies than controls of about five TRBV segments, including TRBV5-6, TRBV5-1 and TRBV20-1.

Material for sequencing was blood. These receptors were collected from a girl aged 5 to 17 with multiple sclerosis.

This clonotype was detected once. V usage is TRBV20-1 and J usage is TRBJ2-7, with D unresolved. V shed 4 bases and J shed 7 bases, with 8 bases lying between them. The CDR3 extends over 10 amino acids. Germline V lookup: CDR1 DFQATT, CDR2 SNEGSKA (reference sequence). CDR3 sequence (DNA): TGCAGTGCTACCAGAAATGAGCAGTACTTC. Amino acids: CSATRNEQYF.

The chain couples TRBV7-2 to TRBJ2-5, with D unclear. Trimming shortened V by 5 bases and J by 11 bases, and 15 bases separated the two germline ends. Germline V gene data show CDR1 as SGHTA and CDR2 as FQGNSA. The CDR3 is 12 amino acids. CDR3 DNA: TGTGCCAGCAGCCCGTCCGGTCCTGAGCAGTACTTC. Its protein product is CASSPSGPEQYF.

This clonotype was observed a few times. This chain connects TRBV29-1 to TRBJ2-1; TRBD2 matches 7 bases. Germline CDR1 and CDR2: SQVTM and ANQGSEA. This CDR3 comprises 15 residues. Germline trimming cut 7 bases from V and 8 bases from J; bases unmatched to any gene: 17. CDR3 amino acids: CSGWAGDSPTHEQFF. The CDR3 DNA follows: TGCAGCGGATGGGCGGGAGATTCCCCCACACATGAGCAGTTCTTC.

The chain is built from TRBV12-3 or TRBV12-4 and TRBJ2-4; 9 positions agree with TRBD2. The V and J ends lost 5 bases and 1 base, in that order; junction bases with no gene match: 6. This CDR3 is 16 amino acids long. The CDR3 bases are TGTGCCAGCAGTCCCGGACTAGCGTTTGCCAAAAACATTCAGTACTTC. Translation: CASSPGLAFAKNIQYF.